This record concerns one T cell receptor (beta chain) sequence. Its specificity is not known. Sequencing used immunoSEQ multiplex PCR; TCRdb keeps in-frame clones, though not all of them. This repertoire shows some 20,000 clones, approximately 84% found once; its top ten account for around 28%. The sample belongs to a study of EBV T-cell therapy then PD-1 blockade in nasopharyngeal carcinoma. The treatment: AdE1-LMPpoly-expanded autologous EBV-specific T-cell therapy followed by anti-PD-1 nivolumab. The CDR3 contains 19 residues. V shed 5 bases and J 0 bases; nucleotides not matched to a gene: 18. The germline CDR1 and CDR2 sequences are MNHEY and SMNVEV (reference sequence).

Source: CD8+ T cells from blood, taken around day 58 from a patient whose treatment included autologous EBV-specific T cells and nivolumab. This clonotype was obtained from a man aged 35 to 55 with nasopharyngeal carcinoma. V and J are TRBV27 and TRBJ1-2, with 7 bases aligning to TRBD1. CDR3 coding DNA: TGTGCCAGCAGTCCCTACAGGGGTGGGATTCTCCAAGCTAACTATGGCTACACCTTC. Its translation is CASSPYRGGILQANYGYTF.